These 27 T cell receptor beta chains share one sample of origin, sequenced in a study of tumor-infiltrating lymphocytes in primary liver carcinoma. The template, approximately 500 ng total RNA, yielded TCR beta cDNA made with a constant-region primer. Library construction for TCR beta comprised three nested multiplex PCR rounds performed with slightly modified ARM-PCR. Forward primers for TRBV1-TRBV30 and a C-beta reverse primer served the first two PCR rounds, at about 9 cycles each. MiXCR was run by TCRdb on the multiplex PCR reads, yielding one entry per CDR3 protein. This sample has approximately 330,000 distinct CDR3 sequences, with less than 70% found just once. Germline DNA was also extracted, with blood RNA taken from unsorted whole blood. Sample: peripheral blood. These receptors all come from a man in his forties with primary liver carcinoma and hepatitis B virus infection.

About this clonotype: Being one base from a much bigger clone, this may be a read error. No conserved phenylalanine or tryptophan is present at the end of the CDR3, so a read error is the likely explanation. This CDR3 reads CASSLGPRGPGNQPQHY. The CDR3 nucleotides are TGTGCCAGCAGCTTGGGCCCTAGGGGGCCGGGCAATCAGCCCCAGCATTAT. V usage is TRBV5-6 and J usage is TRBJ1-5, with TRBD1 identical over 7 bases. The junction had 8 bases not matched to a gene; V was cut back by 0 bases and J by 2 bases. The germline gives CDR1 SGHDT, CDR2 YYEEEE. The CDR3 totals 17 residues.

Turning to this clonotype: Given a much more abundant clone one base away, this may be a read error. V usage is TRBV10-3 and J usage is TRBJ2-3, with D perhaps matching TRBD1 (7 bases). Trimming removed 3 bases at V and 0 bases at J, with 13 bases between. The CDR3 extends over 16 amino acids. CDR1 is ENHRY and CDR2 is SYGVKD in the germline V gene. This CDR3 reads CAISEPPGGSTDTQYF. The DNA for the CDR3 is TGTGCCATCAGTGAACCCCCAGGGGGGAGCACAGATACGCAGTATTTT.

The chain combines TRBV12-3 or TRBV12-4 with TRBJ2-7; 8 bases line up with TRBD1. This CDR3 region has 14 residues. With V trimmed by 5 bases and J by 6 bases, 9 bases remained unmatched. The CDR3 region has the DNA TGTGCCAGCAGTCTCCGACAGGGGTTGAGCGAGCAGTACTTC. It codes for CASSLRQGLSEQYF.

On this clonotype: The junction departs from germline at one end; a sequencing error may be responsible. CDR3 coding DNA: TGTACCAGCTCACCGACAGCCGAAGGAGGCAATCAGCCCCAGCATTTT. This sequence encodes CTSSPTAEGGNQPQHF. The gene calls are TRBV18 and TRBJ1-5; tentative D call: TRBD1 (5 bases). The germline V gene has CDR1 KGHSH and CDR2 LQKENI. CDR3 size: 16 residues.

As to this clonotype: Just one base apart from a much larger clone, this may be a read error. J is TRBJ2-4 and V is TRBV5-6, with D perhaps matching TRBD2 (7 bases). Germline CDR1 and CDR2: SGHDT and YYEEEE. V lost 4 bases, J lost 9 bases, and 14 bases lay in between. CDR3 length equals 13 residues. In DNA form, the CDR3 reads TGTGCCAGCAGCCCGTCGGGGGGCCCCATTCAGTACTTC. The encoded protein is CASSPSGGPIQYF.

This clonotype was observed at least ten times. CDR3 in DNA: TGTGCCAGCAGCTTAGGCGGGATCTACAATGAGCAGTTCTTC. It yields the protein CASSLGGIYNEQFF. This chain uses TRBV11-2 with TRBJ2-1, with D tentatively TRBD2 (6 bases). This CDR3 has 14 amino acids. Germline CDR1 is SGHAT and CDR2 is FQNNGV. V lost 1 base to trimming and J lost 3 bases, with 7 bases between them.

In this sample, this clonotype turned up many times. The CDR3 protein is CASSQGGQVDNSPLHF. The CDR3 DNA is TGCGCCAGCAGCCAAGGGGGACAGGTTGATAATTCACCCCTCCACTTT. The chain links TRBV4-1 to TRBJ1-6; TRBD1 matches at 8 bases. CDR3 length: 16 residues. V was pared by 1 base and J by 5 bases, with 4 bases of the junction left unmatched. Germline V CDR1 and CDR2: MGHRA, YSYEKL.

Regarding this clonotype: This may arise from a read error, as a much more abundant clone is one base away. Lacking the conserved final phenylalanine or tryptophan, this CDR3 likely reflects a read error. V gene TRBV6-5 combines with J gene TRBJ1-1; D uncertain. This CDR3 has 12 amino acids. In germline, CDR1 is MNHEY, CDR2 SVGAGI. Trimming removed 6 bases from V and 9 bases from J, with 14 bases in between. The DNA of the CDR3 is TGTGCCAGCAGAAACTCCCTGGGGAAAGCTTTCGTT. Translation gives CASRNSLGKAFV.

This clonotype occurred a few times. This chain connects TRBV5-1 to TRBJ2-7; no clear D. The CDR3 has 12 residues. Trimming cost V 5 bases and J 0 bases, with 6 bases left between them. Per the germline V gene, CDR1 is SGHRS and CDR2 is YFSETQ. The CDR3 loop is CASSSGSYEQYF. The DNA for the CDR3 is TGCGCCAGCAGTTCAGGCTCCTACGAGCAGTACTTC.

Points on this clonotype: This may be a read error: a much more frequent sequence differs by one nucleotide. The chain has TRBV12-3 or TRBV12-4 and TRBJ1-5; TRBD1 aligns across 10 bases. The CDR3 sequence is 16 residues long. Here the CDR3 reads CTSSSRTGGSNQPQHF. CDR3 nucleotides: TGTACCAGCAGTTCAAGGACAGGGGGAAGCAATCAGCCCCAGCATTTT.

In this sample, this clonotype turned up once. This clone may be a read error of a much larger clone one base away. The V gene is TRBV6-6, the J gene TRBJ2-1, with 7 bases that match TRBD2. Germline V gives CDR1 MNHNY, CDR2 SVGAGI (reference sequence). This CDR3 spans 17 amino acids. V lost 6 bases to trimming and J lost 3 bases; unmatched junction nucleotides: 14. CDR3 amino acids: CASSQTTGGSHYNEQFF. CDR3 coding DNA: TGTGCCAGCAGCCAAACCACTGGCGGGAGCCACTACAATGAGCAGTTCTTC.

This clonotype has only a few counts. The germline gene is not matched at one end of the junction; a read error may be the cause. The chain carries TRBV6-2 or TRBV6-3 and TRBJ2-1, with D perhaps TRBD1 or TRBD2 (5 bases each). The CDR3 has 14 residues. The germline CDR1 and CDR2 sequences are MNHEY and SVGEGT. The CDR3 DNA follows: TGTGACAGCAGCGGACGACAGCGGCGGGATGAGCAGTTCTTC. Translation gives CDSSGRQRRDEQFF.

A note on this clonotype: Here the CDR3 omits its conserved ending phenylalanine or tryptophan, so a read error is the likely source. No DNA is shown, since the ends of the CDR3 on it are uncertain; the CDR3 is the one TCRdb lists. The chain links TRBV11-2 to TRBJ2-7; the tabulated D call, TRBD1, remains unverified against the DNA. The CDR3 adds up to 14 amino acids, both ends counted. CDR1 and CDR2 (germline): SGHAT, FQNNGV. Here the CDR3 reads CASSLGEWAYEQCL.

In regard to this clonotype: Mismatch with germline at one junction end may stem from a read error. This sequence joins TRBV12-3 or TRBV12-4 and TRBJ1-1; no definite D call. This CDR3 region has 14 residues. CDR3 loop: CANSLRTPNTEAFF. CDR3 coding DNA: TGTGCCAACAGTTTACGAACACCGAACACCGAAGCTTTCTTT.

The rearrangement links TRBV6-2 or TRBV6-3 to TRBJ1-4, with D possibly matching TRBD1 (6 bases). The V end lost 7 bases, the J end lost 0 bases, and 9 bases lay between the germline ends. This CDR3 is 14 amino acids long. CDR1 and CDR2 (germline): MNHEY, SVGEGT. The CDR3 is CASTRGTTNEKLFF. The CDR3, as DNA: TGTGCCAGCACCAGGGGAACAACTAATGAAAAACTGTTTTTT.

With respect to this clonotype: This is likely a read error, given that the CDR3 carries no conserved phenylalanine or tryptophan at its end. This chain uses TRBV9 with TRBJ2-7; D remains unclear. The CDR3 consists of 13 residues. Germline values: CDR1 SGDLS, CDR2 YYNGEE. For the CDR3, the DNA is TGTGCCAGCAACGTAGCTCAAGGGTACGAGCAGTACCTC. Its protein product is CASNVAQGYEQYL.

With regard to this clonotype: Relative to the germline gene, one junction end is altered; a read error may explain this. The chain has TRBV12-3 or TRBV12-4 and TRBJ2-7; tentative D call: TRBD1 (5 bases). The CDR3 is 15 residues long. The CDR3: CDSSPLKSGSYEQYF. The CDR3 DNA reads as TGTGACAGCAGCCCTCTGAAATCAGGGTCCTACGAGCAGTACTTC.

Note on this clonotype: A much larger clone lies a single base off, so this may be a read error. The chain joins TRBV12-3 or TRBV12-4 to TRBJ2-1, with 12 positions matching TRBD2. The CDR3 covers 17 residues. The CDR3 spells CASSYSLAGGGSNERFF. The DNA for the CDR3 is TGTGCCAGCAGTTACTCCCTAGCGGGAGGGGGGTCCAATGAGCGGTTCTTC.

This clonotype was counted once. CDR3 region: CASSSLAVGWNEQFF. CDR3 nucleotide sequence: TGTGCCAGCAGCTCGTTAGCGGTAGGATGGAATGAGCAGTTCTTC. This rearrangement joins TRBV11-2 to TRBJ2-1; D possibly corresponds to TRBD2 (6 bases). Trimming left V 4 bases short and J 7 bases short, with 17 bases between. CDR1 and CDR2 from the germline V gene are SGHAT and FQNNGV. The CDR3 is 15 residues long.

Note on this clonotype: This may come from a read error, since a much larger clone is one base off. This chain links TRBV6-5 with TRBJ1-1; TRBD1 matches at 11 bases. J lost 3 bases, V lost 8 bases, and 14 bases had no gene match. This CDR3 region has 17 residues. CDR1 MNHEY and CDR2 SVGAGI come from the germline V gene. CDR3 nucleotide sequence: TGTGCCAGCGGTTTAACGGACAGGGGGCTAGTGGACACTGAAGCTTTCTTT. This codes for CASGLTDRGLVDTEAFF.

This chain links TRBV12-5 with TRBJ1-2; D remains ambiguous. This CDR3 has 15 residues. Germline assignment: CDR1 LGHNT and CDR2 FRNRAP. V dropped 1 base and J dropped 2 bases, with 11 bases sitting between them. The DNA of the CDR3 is TGTGCTAGTGGTTTGGCCCCTACAGAGAACTATGGCTACACCTTC. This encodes CASGLAPTENYGYTF.

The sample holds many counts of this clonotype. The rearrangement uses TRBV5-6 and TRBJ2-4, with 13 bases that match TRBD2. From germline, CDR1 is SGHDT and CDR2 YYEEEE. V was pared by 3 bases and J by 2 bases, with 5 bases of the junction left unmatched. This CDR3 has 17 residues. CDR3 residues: CASSSLLAGGTKNIQYF. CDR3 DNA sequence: TGTGCCAGCAGCTCCCTACTAGCGGGAGGGACCAAAAACATTCAGTACTTC.

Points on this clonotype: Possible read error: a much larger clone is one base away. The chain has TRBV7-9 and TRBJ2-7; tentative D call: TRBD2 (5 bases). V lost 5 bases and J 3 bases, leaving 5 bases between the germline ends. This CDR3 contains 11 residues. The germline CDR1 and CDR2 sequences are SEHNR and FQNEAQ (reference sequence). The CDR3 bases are TGTGCCAGCAGCCGGGACTACGAGCAGTACTTC. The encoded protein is CASSRDYEQYF.

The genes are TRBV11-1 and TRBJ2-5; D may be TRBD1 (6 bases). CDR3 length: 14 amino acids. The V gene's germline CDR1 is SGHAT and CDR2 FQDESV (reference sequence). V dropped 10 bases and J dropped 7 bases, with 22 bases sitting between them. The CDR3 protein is CANSGQMEVVTQYF. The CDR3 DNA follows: TGTGCCAACAGTGGACAGATGGAGGTGGTGACCCAGTACTTC. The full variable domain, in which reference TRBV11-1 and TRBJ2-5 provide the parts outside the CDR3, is EAEVAQSPRYKITEKSQAVAFWCDPISGHATLYWYRQILGQGPELLVQFQDESVVDDSQLPKDRFSAERLKGVDSTLKIQPAELGDSAMYLCANSGQMEVVTQYFGPGTRLLVL.

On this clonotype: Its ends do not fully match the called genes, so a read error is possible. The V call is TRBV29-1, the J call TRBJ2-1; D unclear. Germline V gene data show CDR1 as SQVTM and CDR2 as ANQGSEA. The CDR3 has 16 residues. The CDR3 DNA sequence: TGCAGCGTTGTAGAACCGGGTTCCTTCCTCTACGATGAGCAGTTCTTC. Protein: CSVVEPGSFLYDEQFF.

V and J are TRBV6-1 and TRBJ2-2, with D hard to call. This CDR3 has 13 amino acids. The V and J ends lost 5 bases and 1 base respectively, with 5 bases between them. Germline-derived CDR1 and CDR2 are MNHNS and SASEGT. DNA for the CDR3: TGTGCCAGCAGTCAATTGAACACCGGGGAGCTGTTTTTT. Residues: CASSQLNTGELFF.

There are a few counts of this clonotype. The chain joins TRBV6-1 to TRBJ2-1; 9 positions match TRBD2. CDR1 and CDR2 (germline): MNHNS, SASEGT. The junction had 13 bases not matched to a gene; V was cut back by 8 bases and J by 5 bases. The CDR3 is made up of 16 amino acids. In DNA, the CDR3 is TGTGCCAGCTCCGGGACCCTAGCGGGGACCAACAATGAGCAGTTCTTC. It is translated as CASSGTLAGTNNEQFF.